The sequence of this TCR beta chain was determined in a study of molecular identifiers for immune sequencing clone quantification. Findings and caveats of the study: Because of identical TCR molecules sharing a barcode, sizes of highly expanded clones could be underestimated.

Trimming pared 7 bases from V and 8 bases from J, leaving 15 bases between. The CDR3 is 13 amino acids. Germline CDR1 SGHDT, CDR2 YYEEEE. Concerning this clonotype: Its antigen is not identified.

Sorted cells numbering about 19,000 to 1,100,000, with 10%, 30% or 50% RNA, yielded the naive CD8 libraries. From the PCR reads, TCRdb called clonotypes with MiXCR, one entry per CDR3 protein. The sample holds 600,000 to 650,000 distinct CDR3 sequences, nearly 20% seen once. The sample consisted of naive CD8+ T cells from blood, with Jurkat cell RNA spiked in. Subset: FACS-sorted CD8+CD4-CCR7+CD45RA+ naive T cells. This TCR came from a human donor in good health. Some libraries in this study had Jurkat cell RNA spiked in. V is TRBV5-6 and J is TRBJ2-2; no clear D gene. CDR3 sequence reads: CASGQWPEGELFF. In nucleotides, the CDR3 is TGTGCCAGCGGCCAATGGCCGGAGGGGGAGCTGTTTTTT.